Sequencing of this T cell receptor (beta chain) was carried out in a study of shared clonotypes between healthy human individuals. CDR1 and CDR2 from the germline V gene are SGHDN and FVKESK. V gave up 5 bases and J gave up 3 bases, with 9 bases separating them. The length of the CDR3 is 13 residues. The authors loaded around 220 ng DNA, 27,000 or so T cell genomes, into sorted-subset replicate PCRs. Authors' data handling: Quality scores were absent from the junction-only immunoSEQ sequences, so filtering differed. Profiling relied on immunoSEQ multiplex PCR, and the TCRdb table lists in-frame clones only, not all of them. V, J and clone size reflect that table, while D and trimming were determined from the DNA. This sample has 800,000 to 950,000 clones, with 96% found just once. Cells designated naive CD8 were CD45RO-negative and were positively selected for CCR7, with terminally differentiated effector memory CD45RA+ cells excluded.

This TCR was sampled from a man in his thirties or forties in good health. The sample comprised naive CD8+ T cells sorted from blood. The chain is built from TRBV14 and TRBJ2-3; a weak D match, TRBD2 (5 bases). CDR3 in amino acids: CASSITRTDTQYF. The CDR3 DNA is TGTGCCAGCAGCATAACTAGGACAGATACGCAGTATTTT.